The text below deals with one T cell receptor (beta chain). The CDR3 has 14 amino acids. Germline CDR1 KGHSH, CDR2 LQKENI. Between the trimmed V and J ends, which lost 4 bases and 2 bases, there was a span of 12 bases. The data were obtained in a study of T cells in Graves' hyperthyroidism and ophthalmopathy. Amplified TCR beta CDR3 regions came from RNA transcripts. The HTBI set primed first-round TCR CDR3 RT-PCR. TCRdb fed the multiplex PCR reads into MiXCR, producing one record per CDR3 protein. The sample has about 320,000 distinct CDR3 sequences; about 15% are singletons. The study defined stable Graves' hyperthyroidism as no ophthalmopathy progression within 18 months. Reasons for excluding patients were uncontrolled infection, other autoimmune disease, pregnancy or lactation. Fresh peripheral blood, around 9.3 ml, was the source of the PBMCs.

Sequenced: blood. This TCR came from a man in his thirties or forties with Graves' hyperthyroidism. This sequence joins TRBV18 and TRBJ2-7; weak D call: TRBD1 (6 bases). The CDR3 reads CASSQQTGPYEQYF. The CDR3, as DNA: TGTGCCAGCTCACAACAAACAGGGCCCTACGAGCAGTACTTC.